This T cell receptor beta chain derives from a study of cytomegalovirus exposure and HLA in healthy donors. Study-level points and caveats: At a 0.05 false discovery rate, a later analysis found 18,000 or so TCR beta sequences to be associated with HLA alleles. Of the V segments, some could not be distinguished, including TRBV6-2 and TRBV6-3, and were excluded. Rare TCR sequences dominated, though some public TCRs recurred in many donors.

Primers included in the PCR were 60 Vbeta and 13 Jbeta primers. Profiled with immunoSEQ multiplex PCR; TCRdb holds only in-frame clones, not every one. The table includes some 80,000 clones, roughly 79% detected once. The CDR3 totals 13 residues. Germline lookup yields CDR1 GTSNPN and CDR2 SVGIG (reference sequence). The ends were cut back, 0 bases at V and 3 bases at J, with 6 bases in the middle. Turning to this clone: As yet, its antigen is unknown.

The rearrangement joins TRBV30 to TRBJ1-5; D unclear. The sequenced material came from PBMCs. The sequence came from a man in his forties in good health and CMV-seronegative. The CDR3 is CAWSVRDNQPQHF. CDR3 DNA sequence: TGTGCCTGGAGTGTACGAGACAATCAGCCCCAGCATTTT. Complete variable domain (other parts from reference TRBV30 and TRBJ1-5): SQTIHQWPATLVQPVGSPLSLECTVEGTSNPNLYWYRQAAGRGLQLLFYSVGIGQISSEVPQNLSASRPQDRQFILSSKKLLLSDSGFYLCAWSVRDNQPQHFGDGTRLSIL.